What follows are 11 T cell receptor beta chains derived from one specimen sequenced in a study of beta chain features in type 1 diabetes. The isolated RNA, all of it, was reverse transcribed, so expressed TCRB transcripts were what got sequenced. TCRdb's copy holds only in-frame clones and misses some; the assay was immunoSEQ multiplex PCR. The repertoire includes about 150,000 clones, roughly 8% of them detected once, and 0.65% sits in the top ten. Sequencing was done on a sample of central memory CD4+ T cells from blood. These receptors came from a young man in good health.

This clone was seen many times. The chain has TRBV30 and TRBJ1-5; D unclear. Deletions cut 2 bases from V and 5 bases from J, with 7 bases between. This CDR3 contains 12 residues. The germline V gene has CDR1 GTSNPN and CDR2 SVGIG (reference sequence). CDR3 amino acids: CAWSSEDQPQHF. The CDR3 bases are TGTGCCTGGAGTAGCGAAGATCAGCCCCAGCATTTT.

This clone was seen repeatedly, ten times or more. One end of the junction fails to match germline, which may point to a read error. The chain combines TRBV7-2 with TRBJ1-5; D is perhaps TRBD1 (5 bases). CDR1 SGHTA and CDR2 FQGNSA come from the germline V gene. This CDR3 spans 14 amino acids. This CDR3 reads CASNLGAGNQPQHF. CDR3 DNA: TGTGCCAGCAACTTAGGGGCTGGCAATCAGCCCCAGCATTTT.

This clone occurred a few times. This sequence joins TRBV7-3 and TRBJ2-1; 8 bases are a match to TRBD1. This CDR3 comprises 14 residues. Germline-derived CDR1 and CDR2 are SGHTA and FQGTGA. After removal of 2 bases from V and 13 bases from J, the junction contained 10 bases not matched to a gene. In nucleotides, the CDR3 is TGTGCCAGCAGCTTAGGCTTTCAGGGGGCAGTCCAGTTCTTC. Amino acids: CASSLGFQGAVQFF. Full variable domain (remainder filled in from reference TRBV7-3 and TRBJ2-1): GAGVSQTPSNKVTEKGKYVELRCDPISGHTALYWYRQSLGQGPEFLIYFQGTGAADDSGLPNDRFFAVRPEGSVSTLKIQRTERGDSAVYLCASSLGFQGAVQFFGPGTRLTVL.

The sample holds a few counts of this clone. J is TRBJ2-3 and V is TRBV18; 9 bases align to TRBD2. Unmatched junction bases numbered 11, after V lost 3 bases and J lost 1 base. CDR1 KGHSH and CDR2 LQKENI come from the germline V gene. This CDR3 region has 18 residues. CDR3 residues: CASSPLPGLATGTDTQYF. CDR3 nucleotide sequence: TGTGCCAGCTCACCCCTACCGGGACTAGCAACCGGCACAGATACGCAGTATTTT.

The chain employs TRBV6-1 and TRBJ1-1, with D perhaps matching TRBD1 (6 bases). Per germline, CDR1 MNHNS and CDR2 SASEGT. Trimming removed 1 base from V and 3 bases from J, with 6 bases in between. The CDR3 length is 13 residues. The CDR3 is CASSEDRDTEAFF. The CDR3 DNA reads TGTGCCAGCAGTGAAGACAGGGACACTGAAGCTTTCTTT.

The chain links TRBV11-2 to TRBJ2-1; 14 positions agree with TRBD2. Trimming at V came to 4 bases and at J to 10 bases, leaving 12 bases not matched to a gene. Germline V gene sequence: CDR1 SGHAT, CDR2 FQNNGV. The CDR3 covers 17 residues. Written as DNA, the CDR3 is TGTGCCAGCAGCTCTAACAGACTAGCGGGAGGGCCCGGCGAGCAGTTCTTC. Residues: CASSSNRLAGGPGEQFF.

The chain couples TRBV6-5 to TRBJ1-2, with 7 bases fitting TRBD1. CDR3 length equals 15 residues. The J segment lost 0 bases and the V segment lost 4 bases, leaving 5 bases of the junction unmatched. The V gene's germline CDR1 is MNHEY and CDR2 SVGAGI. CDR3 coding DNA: TGTGCCAGCAGTTCCCGGGACAGACCTAACTATGGCTACACCTTC. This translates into CASSSRDRPNYGYTF.

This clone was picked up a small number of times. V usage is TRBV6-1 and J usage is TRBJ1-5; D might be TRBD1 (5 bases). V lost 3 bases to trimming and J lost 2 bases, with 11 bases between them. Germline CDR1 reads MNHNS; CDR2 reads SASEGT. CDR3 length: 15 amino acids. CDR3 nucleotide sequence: TGTGCCAGCAGTGACGGACAAAATGGCAATCAGCCCCAGCATTTT. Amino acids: CASSDGQNGNQPQHF.

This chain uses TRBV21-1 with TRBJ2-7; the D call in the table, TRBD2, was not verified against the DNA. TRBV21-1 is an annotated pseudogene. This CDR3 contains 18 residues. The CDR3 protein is CASSKALSEREDSYEQYF. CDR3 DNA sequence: TGTGCCAGCAGCAAAGCGCTTTCCGAGCGGGAAGACTCCTACGAGCAGTACTTC.

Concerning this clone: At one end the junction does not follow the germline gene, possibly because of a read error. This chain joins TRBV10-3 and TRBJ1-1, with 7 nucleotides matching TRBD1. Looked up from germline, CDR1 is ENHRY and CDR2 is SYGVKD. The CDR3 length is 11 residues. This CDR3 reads CAISESGTVDF. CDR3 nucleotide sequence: TGTGCCATCAGTGAGTCGGGGACAGTGGACTTT.

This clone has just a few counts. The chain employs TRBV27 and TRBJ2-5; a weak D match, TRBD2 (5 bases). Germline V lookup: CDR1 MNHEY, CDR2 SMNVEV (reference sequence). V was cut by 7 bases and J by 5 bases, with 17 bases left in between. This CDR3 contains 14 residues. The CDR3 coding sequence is TGTGCCAGCACCCGTCGTGAGGGTACGGAGACCCAGTACTTC. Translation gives CASTRREGTETQYF.